These 27 T cell receptor beta chains originate from one sample sequenced in a study of blood T cell repertoires in COVID-19. Here immunoSEQ multiplex PCR was the method, and the copy in TCRdb shows in-frame clones only, minus some. The table lists hundreds of thousands of clones, roughly 80% of them singletons, with 10% in the top ten. Sequencing was performed on peripheral blood. These receptors came from an elderly woman with acute or convalescent COVID-19.

This clone was counted only a few times. The V and J genes are TRBV9 and TRBJ2-2, with 7 bases fitting TRBD2. The CDR3 is 16 amino acids. V lost 2 bases and J lost 2; bases outside the gene matches: 6. Germline V gives CDR1 SGDLS, CDR2 YYNGEE. CDR3 sequence reads: CASSVRLAVNTGELFF. The CDR3 bases are TGTGCCAGCAGCGTCAGGCTAGCGGTAAACACCGGGGAGCTGTTTTTT.

The chain couples TRBV19 to TRBJ1-1; D is undetermined. CDR1 LNHDA and CDR2 SQIVND come from the germline V gene (reference sequence). The CDR3 consists of 14 residues. V lost 2 bases, J lost 1 base, and 8 bases lay in between. CDR3 sequence (DNA): TGTGCCAGTAGTATATGGGGAGGGAACACTGAAGCTTTCTTT. Translation gives CASSIWGGNTEAFF.

The chain has TRBV5-1 and TRBJ2-3; weak D call: TRBD2 (6 bases). Germline V CDR1 and CDR2: SGHRS, YFSETQ. The CDR3 is made up of 15 amino acids. The germline V and J ends were trimmed by 0 bases and 3 bases, with 11 bases remaining between them. In nucleotides, the CDR3 is TGCGCCAGCAGCTTGGTGACGGGGGTTACAGATACGCAGTATTTT. Its protein product is CASSLVTGVTDTQYF.

V is TRBV7-9 and J is TRBJ2-3; 8 bases are a match to TRBD2. J lost 0 bases, V lost 2 bases, and 1 base had no gene match. The germline V gene encodes CDR1 SEHNR and CDR2 FQNEAQ (reference sequence). This CDR3 is 15 amino acids long. This chain's CDR3 is CASSLIAGSTDTQYF. In DNA, the CDR3 is TGTGCCAGCAGCTTAATAGCGGGGAGCACAGATACGCAGTATTTT.

The chain has TRBV10-1 and TRBJ2-7; D is undetermined. The CDR3 is 14 amino acids. V shed 0 bases and J shed 4 bases, with 10 bases lying between them. Germline V gene sequence: CDR1 WNHNN, CDR2 SYGVQD (reference sequence). The CDR3, as DNA: TGCGCCAGCAGTGAGTCCGACAAGAGTTACGAGCAGTACTTC. Its translation: CASSESDKSYEQYF.

The chain couples TRBV28 to TRBJ2-7, with 14 bases identical to TRBD2. CDR3 length: 16 amino acids. The germline gives CDR1 MDHEN, CDR2 SYDVKM. The V gene end was trimmed by 2 bases and the J gene end by 5 bases; junction bases not matched to a gene: 5. Here the CDR3 reads CASSLPGTSGRNEQYF. The CDR3 DNA reads TGTGCCAGCAGTTTACCCGGGACTAGCGGGAGAAACGAGCAGTACTTC.

The V call is TRBV19, the J call TRBJ2-5, with D tentatively TRBD2 (7 bases). Germline V CDR1 and CDR2: LNHDA, SQIVND (reference sequence). The V end lost 1 base, the J end lost 5 bases, and 11 bases lay between the germline ends. The CDR3 contains 14 residues. The DNA of the CDR3 is TGTGCCAGTAGTATAGGGGGGGGCCGGGAGACCCAGTACTTC. This gives the protein CASSIGGGRETQYF.

The chain couples TRBV4-3 to TRBJ1-5, with D possibly TRBD1 on 5 matching bases. Germline CDR1 is LGHNA and CDR2 is YSLEER. The CDR3 is 16 residues long. Deletions cut 0 bases from V and 5 bases from J, with 14 bases between. The CDR3 DNA reads TGCGCCAGCAGCCAAGACTACGGGGGAGTTTATCAGCCCCAGCATTTT. This gives the protein CASSQDYGGVYQPQHF.

The chain couples TRBV27 to TRBJ2-5; 12 nucleotides agree with TRBD2. V was clipped by 4 bases and J by 4 bases; unmatched bases: 10. The length of the CDR3 is 17 residues. Germline lookup yields CDR1 MNHEY and CDR2 SMNVEV (reference sequence). The CDR3 region has the DNA TGTGCCAGCAGTTCGATTCTAGCGGGAGGGAAGGGAGAGACCCAGTACTTC. Protein sequence: CASSSILAGGKGETQYF.

The V gene is TRBV19, the J gene TRBJ1-1; 7 bases line up with TRBD1. CDR3 length: 17 residues. Germline-derived CDR1 and CDR2 are LNHDA and SQIVND (reference sequence). V trimming: 1 base; J trimming: 0 bases; junction bases outside the gene matches: 8. CDR3 DNA sequence: TGTGCCAGTAGTATAGCAATCCTAGGGGGCCTGAACACTGAAGCTTTCTTT. Translation gives CASSIAILGGLNTEAFF.

This clone showed up just once. V is TRBV4-2 and J is TRBJ1-3; D remains unclear. Germline assignment: CDR1 LGHNA and CDR2 YNFKEQ. There are 16 residues in the CDR3. Trimming cost V 0 bases and J 2 bases, with 11 bases left between them. The DNA for the CDR3 is TGTGCCAGCAGCCAAGATCTCCCCGGGACTGGAAACACCATATATTTT. This sequence encodes CASSQDLPGTGNTIYF.

This chain links TRBV29-1 with TRBJ2-6, with D unclear. Trimming shortened V by 0 bases and J by 0 bases, and 15 bases separated the two germline ends. The length of the CDR3 is 18 residues. The germline V gene encodes CDR1 SQVTM and CDR2 ANQGSEA. CDR3 in DNA: TGCAGCGTTGAAGATGTGCAGGCCCGTTTCTCTGGGGCCAACGTCCTGACTTTC. Translating it yields CSVEDVQARFSGANVLTF. Variable domain in full (rest from reference TRBV29-1 and TRBJ2-6): SAVISQKPSRDICQRGTSLTIQCQVDSQVTMMFWYRQQPGQSLTLIATANQGSEATYESGFVIDKFPISRPNLTFSTLTVSNMSPEDSSIYLCSVEDVQARFSGANVLTFGAGSRLTVL.

The rearrangement joins TRBV19 to TRBJ2-2; the D gene is possibly TRBD2 (6 bases). Germline values: CDR1 LNHDA, CDR2 SQIVND (reference sequence). The CDR3 covers 14 residues. The CDR3 DNA follows: TGTGCGAGCTATTGGCAGGGAGGTACCGGGGAGCTGTTTTTT. Protein: CASYWQGGTGELFF.

The rearrangement joins TRBV19 to TRBJ1-5, with 7 bases aligning to TRBD1. This CDR3 contains 15 residues. J was trimmed by 2 bases and V by 4 bases; bases with no gene match: 5. Germline V lookup: CDR1 LNHDA, CDR2 SQIVND (reference sequence). The CDR3 region is CASSKPDRGNQPQHF. In nucleotides, the CDR3 is TGTGCCAGTAGTAAACCTGACAGGGGCAATCAGCCCCAGCATTTT.

V gene TRBV3-1 (or the pseudogene TRBV3-2) combines with J gene TRBJ2-2; TRBD2 matches 9 bases. After removal of 4 bases from V and 5 bases from J, the junction contained 11 bases not matched to a gene. The CDR3 spans 17 residues. The germline CDR1 and CDR2 sequences are LGHDT and YNNKEL (reference sequence). CDR3 sequence (DNA): TGTGCCAGCAGCCTCCAGGGGCTAGCGGGGAGAACCGGGGAGCTGTTTTTT. Its protein is CASSLQGLAGRTGELFF.

The rearrangement uses TRBV27 and TRBJ2-7, with 9 bases fitting TRBD1. Looked up from germline, CDR1 is MNHEY and CDR2 is SMNVEV (reference sequence). This CDR3 is 16 amino acids long. Trimming took 2 bases from V and 4 from J; bases not matched to a gene: 9. This chain's CDR3 is CASSLRAGTGIYEQYF. CDR3 bases: TGTGCCAGCAGTTTAAGAGCCGGGACAGGGATTTACGAGCAGTACTTC.

The rearrangement uses TRBV6-6 and TRBJ1-2; no definite D call. The V end lost 6 bases, the J end lost 8 bases, and 13 bases lay between the germline ends. The CDR3 consists of 12 residues. Per the germline V gene, CDR1 is MNHNY and CDR2 is SVGAGI (reference sequence). This CDR3 reads CASSRTGLGYTF. The CDR3 DNA follows: TGTGCCAGCAGCCGAACCGGACTGGGCTACACCTTC.

The chain combines TRBV4-3 with TRBJ1-1; no reliable D call. This CDR3 contains 14 residues. V lost 2 bases to trimming and J lost 5 bases, with 12 bases between them. Germline loops: CDR1 LGHNA, CDR2 YSLEER. Written as DNA, the CDR3 is TGCGCCAGCAGCCAAAATCCCCGAACAACTGAAGCTTTCTTT. Translation: CASSQNPRTTEAFF.

The chain carries TRBV19 and TRBJ1-1; no definite D call. Trimming shortened V by 7 bases and J by 2 bases, and 11 bases separated the two germline ends. The CDR3 is 13 amino acids. Germline V gene data show CDR1 as LNHDA and CDR2 as SQIVND (reference sequence). The CDR3 nucleotides are TGTGCCAGTACACCTATACTCAACACTGAAGCTTTCTTT. Its protein product is CASTPILNTEAFF.

The J gene is TRBJ1-1, the V gene TRBV5-8; a weak D match, TRBD1 (6 bases). Trimming took 0 bases from V and 1 from J, leaving 7 bases between them. CDR3 length: 14 amino acids. Germline-derived CDR1 and CDR2 are SGHTS and YDEGEE. CDR3 bases: TGTGCCAGCAGCTTGGGACAGGCGAACACTGAAGCTTTCTTT. Protein: CASSLGQANTEAFF.

The chain joins TRBV4-1 to TRBJ2-2; TRBD2 matches at 11 bases. The CDR3 has 20 residues. Germline V gene data show CDR1 as MGHRA and CDR2 as YSYEKL. The junction had 13 bases not matched to a gene; V was cut back by 0 bases and J by 4 bases. CDR3 protein: CASSQDPTQTGTSGTGELFF. CDR3 sequence (DNA): TGCGCCAGCAGCCAAGACCCAACGCAGACCGGGACTAGCGGCACCGGGGAGCTGTTTTTT.

J is TRBJ2-7 and V is TRBV19; 10 bases are a match to TRBD1. The CDR3 runs to 16 residues. Looked up from germline, CDR1 is LNHDA and CDR2 is SQIVND (reference sequence). Trimming at V came to 2 bases and at J to 2 bases, leaving 6 bases not matched to a gene. CDR3 nucleotides: TGTGCCAGTAGTATACTCCAGGGACAGGGGACCTACGAGCAGTACTTC. The encoded protein is CASSILQGQGTYEQYF. The variable domain in full, completed from reference TRBV19 and TRBJ2-7, reads DGGITQSPKYLFRKEGQNVTLSCEQNLNHDAMYWYRQDPGQGLRLIYYSQIVNDFQKGDIAEGYSVSREKKESFPLTVTSAQKNPTAFYLCASSILQGQGTYEQYFGPGTRLTVT.

V usage is TRBV29-1 and J usage is TRBJ2-2; maybe TRBD2 (5 bases). Trimming shortened V by 6 bases and J by 7 bases, and 18 bases separated the two germline ends. Germline V lookup: CDR1 SQVTM, CDR2 ANQGSEA. CDR3 length equals 14 residues. Here the CDR3 DNA reads TGCAGCGTGGTCACTAGGGAGAGACTCGGGGAGCTGTTTTTT. Its protein is CSVVTRERLGELFF.

V and J are TRBV7-3 and TRBJ1-1; 7 bases fit TRBD1. The CDR3 runs 15 residues. The V segment lost 1 base and the J segment 5 bases; nucleotides outside the gene matches: 7. Germline lookup yields CDR1 SGHTA and CDR2 FQGTGA. The CDR3 DNA reads TGTGCCAGCAGCTTAAACGCAGGGGGTGGGACTGAAGCTTTCTTT. Protein: CASSLNAGGGTEAFF.

This chain links TRBV4-1 with TRBJ1-4, with D hard to call. V shed 0 bases and J shed 7 bases, with 12 bases lying between them. This CDR3 comprises 15 residues. Germline loops: CDR1 MGHRA, CDR2 YSYEKL. The CDR3 region has the DNA TGCGCCAGCAGCCAAGAACGGGGTATAAGTGAAAAACTGTTTTTT. Translated, it gives CASSQERGISEKLFF.

The V call is TRBV13, the J call TRBJ2-7; D may be TRBD2 (6 bases). The CDR3 runs to 13 residues. Per the germline V gene, CDR1 is PRHDT and CDR2 is FYEKMQ (reference sequence). Trimming shortened V by 2 bases and J by 3 bases, and 8 bases separated the two germline ends. This CDR3 reads CASSLRGSYEQYF. CDR3 nucleotides: TGTGCCAGCAGCTTACGGGGGAGCTACGAGCAGTACTTC.

CDR3 DNA: TGCGCCAGCAGCCAATTCTTCGGGACAGTGACAGATACGCAGTATTTT. Protein product: CASSQFFGTVTDTQYF. The chain links TRBV5-1 to TRBJ2-3; 7 bases match TRBD1. Germline CDR1 SGHRS, CDR2 YFSETQ. CDR3 length equals 16 residues. V lost 4 bases, J lost 3 bases, and 11 bases stayed unmatched.